This T cell receptor beta chain was sequenced during a study of T cells in localized non-small cell lung cancer. The protocol was immunoSEQ multiplex PCR, while the TCRdb copy is restricted to in-frame clones and leaves out a portion. Here the sample spans 30,000 to 40,000 clones, approximately 78% being singletons. Per germline, CDR1 SEHNR and CDR2 FQNEAQ (reference sequence). The V gene end was trimmed by 8 bases and the J gene end by 2 bases; junction bases not matched to a gene: 17. This CDR3 is built from 18 residues. This sequence joins TRBV7-9 and TRBJ2-1; TRBD1 matches 8 bases. This receptor was obtained from a male donor older than 55 with stage II squamous cell lung carcinoma. The sequencing here drew on peripheral blood, taken before any cancer treatment. CDR3 nucleotides: TGTGCCAGCCTACCCCTCGCCCCCGACAGGGGCACCTACAATGAGCAGTTCTTC. This gives the protein CASLPLAPDRGTYNEQFF. The full variable domain, its missing parts supplied by reference TRBV7-9 and TRBJ2-1, is DTGVSQNPRHKITKRGQNVTFRCDPISEHNRLYWYRQTLGQGPEFLTYFQNEAQLEKSRLLSDRFSAERPKGSFSTLEIQRTEQGDSAMYLCASLPLAPDRGTYNEQFFGPGTRLTVL.